This entry lists 10 T cell receptor beta chains sequenced from one sample in a study of blood T cell dynamics during melanoma immunotherapy. TCRdb's copy holds only in-frame clones and misses some; the assay was immunoSEQ multiplex PCR. Found here are more than 10,000 clones, 91% of them singletons; the top ten hold roughly 0.19%. Indicated time point: week 3, after first cycle of checkpoint inhibitor. Sequencing was performed on effector memory CD8+ T cells from blood, taken from a patient treated with checkpoint blockade. The receptors shown here come from a human donor with melanoma.

This clone was counted a single time. The rearrangement uses TRBV14 and TRBJ2-7; no definite D call. This CDR3 region has 13 residues. Trimming stripped 3 bases from V and 3 bases from J, with 9 bases between. From germline, CDR1 is SGHDN and CDR2 FVKESK. The CDR3 DNA reads as TGTGCCAGCAGCCAGAACGTAAACTACGAGCAGTACTTC. Amino acids: CASSQNVNYEQYF.

The chain uses TRBV29-1 and TRBJ1-4; D is undetermined. The CDR3 runs 13 residues. CDR1 is SQVTM, CDR2 ANQGSEA, per germline. The V end lost 4 bases, the J end lost 1 base, and 7 bases lay between the germline ends. The CDR3 reads CSVGTETNEKLFF. CDR3 in DNA: TGCAGCGTTGGGACGGAAACTAATGAAAAACTGTTTTTT.

The rearrangement links TRBV7-8 to TRBJ2-1; 8 bases fit TRBD2. The V segment lost 5 bases and the J segment 4 bases; nucleotides outside the gene matches: 16. The CDR3 has 18 amino acids. Germline V gives CDR1 SGHVS, CDR2 FQNEAQ. This CDR3 is CASSPVATGTSTYNEQFF. The CDR3 region has the DNA TGTGCCAGCAGCCCAGTGGCGACTGGGACTAGTACTTACAATGAGCAGTTCTTC.

CDR3 residues: CASSPLSSGNTEAFF. CDR3 sequence (DNA): TGTGCCAGCTCACCACTATCTTCCGGGAACACTGAAGCTTTCTTT. The gene calls are TRBV18 and TRBJ1-1; D unclear. The CDR3 loop spans 15 amino acids. Germline CDR1 KGHSH, CDR2 LQKENI. The ends were cut back, 1 base at V and 1 base at J, with 10 bases in the middle.

The chain recombines TRBV4-3 with TRBJ2-7, with 8 bases fitting TRBD1. Germline values: CDR1 LGHNA, CDR2 YSLEER. Trimming cost V 0 bases and J 5 bases; bases outside gene matches: 12. The CDR3 contains 17 residues. The CDR3 nucleotides are TGCGCCAGCAGCCAAGAAAATAGAGCAACAGGGGGACACGAGCAGTACTTC. Amino acids: CASSQENRATGGHEQYF.

This chain connects TRBV7-9 to TRBJ1-4; tentative D call: TRBD1 (5 bases). The CDR3 has 11 residues. Trimming pared 3 bases from V and 12 bases from J, leaving 8 bases between. From germline, CDR1 is SEHNR and CDR2 FQNEAQ (reference sequence). The chain's CDR3 is CASSFGTELFF. DNA of the CDR3: TGTGCCAGCAGCTTCGGGACGGAACTGTTTTTT.

The chain couples TRBV7-9 to TRBJ1-5; maybe TRBD1 (6 bases). V was pared by 8 bases and J by 10 bases, with 21 bases between. The CDR3 loop spans 14 amino acids. Per germline, CDR1 SEHNR and CDR2 FQNEAQ (reference sequence). In DNA, the CDR3 is TGTGCCAGCGGCCTCGGACAGCTCGGAGGTCCCCAGCATTTT. It codes for CASGLGQLGGPQHF.

The V and J genes are TRBV5-5 and TRBJ2-7; 7 positions match TRBD2. V gave up 2 bases and J gave up 0 bases; unmatched junction bases: 2. Germline V gene sequence: CDR1 SGHKS, CDR2 YYEKEE (reference sequence). The CDR3 length is 14 residues. As DNA, the CDR3 is TGTGCCAGCAGCTTTGGCGGGAGCTCCTACGAGCAGTACTTC. Its protein is CASSFGGSSYEQYF.

The chain carries TRBV6-5 and TRBJ2-5; 9 positions match TRBD2. Germline V gives CDR1 MNHEY, CDR2 SVGAGI. The V segment lost 0 bases and the J segment 5 bases; nucleotides outside the gene matches: 1. There are 14 residues in the CDR3. CDR3 coding DNA: TGTGCCAGCAGTTACTCGGCGGGGGGGGAGACCCAGTACTTC. It yields the protein CASSYSAGGETQYF.

This sequence joins TRBV19 and TRBJ1-2, with D unclear. CDR1 and CDR2 (germline): LNHDA, SQIVND (reference sequence). CDR3 length: 12 residues. V was cut by 3 bases and J by 5 bases, with 7 bases left in between. The CDR3 region is CASSIGQYGYTF. The DNA for the CDR3 is TGTGCCAGTAGTATCGGGCAATATGGCTACACCTTC. Full variable domain (remainder filled in from reference TRBV19 and TRBJ1-2): DGGITQSPKYLFRKEGQNVTLSCEQNLNHDAMYWYRQDPGQGLRLIYYSQIVNDFQKGDIAEGYSVSREKKESFPLTVTSAQKNPTAFYLCASSIGQYGYTFGSGTRLTVV.